These T cell receptor beta chains were read from a single sample in a study of long-term antiretroviral therapy in people with HIV. Profiling relied on immunoSEQ multiplex PCR, and the TCRdb table lists in-frame clones only, not all of them. This sample carries 20,000 to 25,000 clones, roughly 80% of them seen once, and the ten largest clones take roughly 18%. The material was unsorted PBMCs, obtained 0.5 years before starting antiretroviral therapy. The receptors come from a middle-aged man with HIV. Both conserved end residues are trimmed from each CDR3. The order of the fields is J gene, V gene, D gene, CDR3 protein. D genes are given only for firm matches.

>TRBJ1-2|TRBV19|.
ASTIWGALGYGYT
>TRBJ2-4|TRBV15|.
ATRGEGNIQY
>TRBJ2-3|TRBV5-5|TRBD2
ASSNELAGAGDTQY
>TRBJ2-5|TRBV4-1|.
ASSQAWTRGEETQY
>TRBJ1-5|TRBV2|.
ASQVRETVDQPQH
>TRBJ2-5|TRBV30|.
AWSHRVGETQY
>TRBJ1-5|TRBV11-2|TRBD1
ASSSTGVNQPQH
>TRBJ2-7|TRBV14|.
ASSQKGLGLSSYEQY
>TRBJ1-2|TRBV6-6|.
ASSLGSLSGYT
>TRBJ1-1|TRBV9|.
ASSPAHSTEAF
>TRBJ1-1|TRBV30|.
AWSARERSEAF
>TRBJ1-2|TRBV5-1|.
ASHEGAKDYGYT
>TRBJ1-3|TRBV6-1|.
ASSEYPWTANSGNTIY
>TRBJ1-2|TRBV10-3|TRBD1
AISESTVDRVGYT
>TRBJ2-2|TRBV7-3|.
ASSLRSGLVGGELF
>TRBJ1-5|TRBV30|.
AWSDSGDHQPQH
>TRBJ1-3|TRBV19|.
ASSLAGNSGNTIY
>TRBJ2-1|TRBV7-2|TRBD2
ASSLAGAGGPYEQF
>TRBJ1-1|TRBV19|.
ASTSQGTIRNTEAF
>TRBJ1-1|TRBV5-1|TRBD1
ASSPGTVTTKIEAF
>TRBJ1-6|TRBV27|.
ASSLMPSGYNSPLH
>TRBJ2-4|TRBV14|TRBD1
ASSQTGAVKNIQY
>TRBJ2-5|TRBV4-1|TRBD2
ASSQVGSGGAGETQY
>TRBJ2-1|TRBV6-5|TRBD1
ASSWGQGAYNEQF
>TRBJ1-2|TRBV9|.
ASSVGYGGNYGYT
>TRBJ2-7|TRBV11-3|TRBD2
ASSLRGGNEQY
>TRBJ1-1|TRBV11-2|.
ASSLDLRLNTEAF
>TRBJ1-2|TRBV5-1|.
ASSSTSYGYT
>TRBJ1-2|TRBV20-1|.
SATPDGYT
>TRBJ1-2|TRBV28|.
ASSLDTRDTR
>TRBJ2-3|TRBV14|TRBD2
ASSPRTSGGARNTQY
>TRBJ2-5|TRBV7-9|.
ASSEGSSRETQY
>TRBJ1-2|TRBV7-9|.
ASSPGPPGGYT
>TRBJ1-4|TRBV9|.
ASSVGPLGYNEKLF
>TRBJ1-1|TRBV28|.
ASYPSRGSGAEAF
>TRBJ1-2|TRBV7-2|.
ASSGQTGGGGYT
>TRBJ1-1|TRBV28|.
ASSLWGDWTEAF
>TRBJ1-5|TRBV5-1|.
ASSWGVGQPQH
>TRBJ2-3|TRBV29-1|.
SGGAPGTPTDTQY
>TRBJ2-1|TRBV2|TRBD2
ASTRTSGGDGQF
>TRBJ2-2|TRBV5-4|.
ASHKPDGNTGELF
>TRBJ1-1|TRBV7-6|.
ASSAGTAVNTEAF